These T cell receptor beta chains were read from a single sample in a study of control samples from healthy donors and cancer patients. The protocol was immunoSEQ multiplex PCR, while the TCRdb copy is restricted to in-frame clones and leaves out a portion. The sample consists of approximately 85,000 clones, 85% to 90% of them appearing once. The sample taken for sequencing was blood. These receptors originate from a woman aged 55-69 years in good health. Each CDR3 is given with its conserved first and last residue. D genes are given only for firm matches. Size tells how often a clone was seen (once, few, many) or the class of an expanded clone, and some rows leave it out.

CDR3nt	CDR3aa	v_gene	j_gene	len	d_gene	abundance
TGTGCCAGCAGTTACTCTCCGACTACCTACGAGCAGTACTTC	CASSYSPTTYEQYF	TRBV6-5	TRBJ2-7	14	-	-
TGCGCCAGCAGCTTGGACAGCAACTATGGCTACACCTTC	CASSLDSNYGYTF	TRBV5-1	TRBJ1-2	13	-	-
TGTGCCAGCAGCTCAACTCGGGCGGACTATGGCTACACCTTC	CASSSTRADYGYTF	TRBV7-2	TRBJ1-2	14	-	-
TGTGCCAGCACCTCAAGGCTTATGGGACAGGGCACAGATACGCAGTATTTT	CASTSRLMGQGTDTQYF	TRBV4-2	TRBJ2-3	17	TRBD1	-
TGTGCCAGCAGTCACAGGGGCGAGCAGTACTTC	CASSHRGEQYF	TRBV6-5	TRBJ2-7	11	TRBD1	once
TGTGCCACCAGCAGAGAGCGCCCGGGTGAGCAGTTCTTC	CATSRERPGEQFF	TRBV15	TRBJ2-1	13	-	-
TGTGCCAGCAGCCAACCCAGGGGGAATGAGCAGTTCTTC	CASSQPRGNEQFF	TRBV4-2	TRBJ2-1	13	TRBD1	once
TGCGCCAGCAGTGAGTCTGGGGGTTCCTACGAGCAGTACTTC	CASSESGGSYEQYF	TRBV10-1	TRBJ2-7	14	-	-
TGTGCCAGCAGCTTACTGGGGAGGGGGTTCTACGAGCAGTACTTC	CASSLLGRGFYEQYF	TRBV11-2	TRBJ2-7	15	-	-
TGCGCCAGCAGCCTCCAGGGGGGGTCCTCTGGGGCCAACGTCCTGACTTTC	CASSLQGGSSGANVLTF	TRBV4-3	TRBJ2-6	17	-	once
TGTGCTAGTGGTTTGATAGGGGTCAACGAGCAGTACTTC	CASGLIGVNEQYF	TRBV12-5	TRBJ2-7	13	-	-
TGTGCCACCTTACTATGGACTAGCGGGAGGGTGGGGCAAGAGACCCAGTACTTC	CATLLWTSGRVGQETQYF	TRBV9	TRBJ2-5	18	TRBD2	-
TGTGCCAGCTCAAACCAGGGTCCTAACTATGGCTACACCTTC	CASSNQGPNYGYTF	TRBV18	TRBJ1-2	14	-	-
TGTGCCAGCACGAGGAAACTCGGAACTGAAGCTTTCTTT	CASTRKLGTEAFF	TRBV6-5	TRBJ1-1	13	-	-
TGCGCCAGCAGTGTGGGGGTCAATCAGCCCCAGCATTTT	CASSVGVNQPQHF	TRBV10-2	TRBJ1-5	13	-	-
TGTGCCAGCAGCTTAGGGAGCTCCTACAATGAGCAGTTCTTC	CASSLGSSYNEQFF	TRBV7-3	TRBJ2-1	14	-	-
TGCGCCAGCAGTGAGTCACCCACCACAGATACGCAGTATTTT	CASSESPTTDTQYF	TRBV10-2	TRBJ2-3	14	-	once
TGCGCCAGCATAACCAACGGGTCCCAAGAGACCCAGTACTTC	CASITNGSQETQYF	TRBV10-1	TRBJ2-5	14	-	-
TGTGCCAGCAGCCGTATAGCGGGAGGAAAGGAGCAGTTCTTC	CASSRIAGGKEQFF	TRBV11-2	TRBJ2-1	14	TRBD2	-
TGTGCCAGCAGCCCCGGGACAGGAGGGAATCAGCCCCAGCATTTT	CASSPGTGGNQPQHF	TRBV14	TRBJ1-5	15	TRBD1	-
TGTGCCATCAGGGAAGGACCGGGTTTTGACGAAAAACTGTTTTTT	CAIREGPGFDEKLFF	TRBV10-3	TRBJ1-4	15	-	few
TGTGCCAGCAGTGAACTATTTAGCAATCAGCCCCAGCATTTT	CASSELFSNQPQHF	TRBV2	TRBJ1-5	14	-	-
TGTGCCAGCAGCCTCCTTGGAGGGGGGGACACTGAAGCTTTCTTT	CASSLLGGGDTEAFF	TRBV7-8	TRBJ1-1	15	-	-
TGTGCCAGCAGCAAAAGGACGGCGAGCTCTGGAAACACCATATATTTT	CASSKRTASSGNTIYF	TRBV21-1	TRBJ1-3	16	-	-
TGCGCCAGCAGCCACGGTGGTCCAGGGGGCTATGGCTACACCTTC	CASSHGGPGGYGYTF	TRBV4-1	TRBJ1-2	15	TRBD1	-
TGTGCCAGCTCCGACAGCTCCTACGAGCAGTACTTC	CASSDSSYEQYF	TRBV13	TRBJ2-7	12	-	-
TGTGCCAGCAGTCCCCGACCGGGACTATACTACGAGCAGTACTTC	CASSPRPGLYYEQYF	TRBV6-2/TRBV6-3	TRBJ2-7	15	TRBD2	-
TGTGCCAGCATTACAGGGGGTAGCTCCTACGAGCAGTACTTC	CASITGGSSYEQYF	TRBV28	TRBJ2-7	14	TRBD1	-
TGTGCCAGCAGTTCCATGCCGGGCGGGAGCTCCTACAATGAGCAGTTCTTC	CASSSMPGGSSYNEQFF	TRBV28	TRBJ2-1	17	TRBD2	-
TGTGCCAGCTCACCAAGGGGGGCAGGGGGCGCCGCTGACTATGGCTACACCTTC	CASSPRGAGGAADYGYTF	TRBV18	TRBJ1-2	18	TRBD1	few
TGTGCCAGCATTACTAGCGGGAGCACAGATACGCAGTATTTT	CASITSGSTDTQYF	TRBV6-5	TRBJ2-3	14	TRBD2	-
TGTGCCAGCAGCCCCGGGGTGACGGCCAACTATGGCTACACCTTC	CASSPGVTANYGYTF	TRBV3-1/TRBV3-2	TRBJ1-2	15	-	-
TGTGCCAGCTCAGGACCCCGCGAAGGCTACACCTTC	CASSGPREGYTF	TRBV18	TRBJ1-2	12	-	-
TGCGCCAGCAGCTCCCGTCCGGGGGGCGGCACTGAAGCTTTCTTT	CASSSRPGGGTEAFF	TRBV5-1	TRBJ1-1	15	-	once
TGTGCCAGCAGCCTAGGGACGGGAACAACTAATGAAAAACTGTTTTTT	CASSLGTGTTNEKLFF	TRBV5-4	TRBJ1-4	16	-	-
TGCGCCAGCAGCTTGGTTCCGGGGCGAGACACCGGGGAGCTGTTTTTT	CASSLVPGRDTGELFF	TRBV5-1	TRBJ2-2	16	-	-
TGTGCCAGCAGCCAAGGAGGGCTCAAAACAGAGACCCAGTACTTC	CASSQGGLKTETQYF	TRBV3-1/TRBV3-2	TRBJ2-5	15	-	-
TGTGCCAGCAGCTTAATAGCGGGGGGCTCCTACGAGCAGTACTTC	CASSLIAGGSYEQYF	TRBV7-2	TRBJ2-7	15	TRBD2	-
TGCGCCAGCAGCCAAGATTTGGCGGGAGGGGCCGGGGAGCTGTTTTTT	CASSQDLAGGAGELFF	TRBV4-3	TRBJ2-2	16	TRBD2	-
TGTGCCAGCAGCCGACCCGGGACTGAGGCTGACGAGCAGTACTTC	CASSRPGTEADEQYF	TRBV6-2/TRBV6-3	TRBJ2-7	15	-	-
TGTGCCAGCAGCTTAGGCTCCTATGGCTACACCTTC	CASSLGSYGYTF	TRBV5-5	TRBJ1-2	12	-	many